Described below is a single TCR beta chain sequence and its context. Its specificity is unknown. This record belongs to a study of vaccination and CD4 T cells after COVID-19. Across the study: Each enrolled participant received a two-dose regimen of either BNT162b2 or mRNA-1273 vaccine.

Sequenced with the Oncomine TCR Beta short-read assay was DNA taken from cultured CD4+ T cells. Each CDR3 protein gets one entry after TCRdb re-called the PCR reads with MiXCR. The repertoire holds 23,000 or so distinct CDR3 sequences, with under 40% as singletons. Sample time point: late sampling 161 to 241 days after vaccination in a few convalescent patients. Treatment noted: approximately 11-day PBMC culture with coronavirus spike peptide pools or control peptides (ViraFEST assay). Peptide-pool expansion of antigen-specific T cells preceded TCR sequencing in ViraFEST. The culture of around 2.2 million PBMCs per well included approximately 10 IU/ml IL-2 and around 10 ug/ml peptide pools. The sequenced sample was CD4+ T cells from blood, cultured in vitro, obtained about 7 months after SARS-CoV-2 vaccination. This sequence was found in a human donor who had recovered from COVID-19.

The CDR3 loop is CASSQPGRRYEQYF. The CDR3 nucleotides read TGCGCCAGCAGCCAACCAGGACGGCGCTACGAGCAGTACTTC. This chain uses TRBV4-1 with TRBJ2-7; D gene uncertain. This CDR3 spans 14 amino acids. Trimming removed 2 bases at V and 3 bases at J, with 11 bases between. Germline CDR1 reads MGHRA; CDR2 reads YSYEKL.